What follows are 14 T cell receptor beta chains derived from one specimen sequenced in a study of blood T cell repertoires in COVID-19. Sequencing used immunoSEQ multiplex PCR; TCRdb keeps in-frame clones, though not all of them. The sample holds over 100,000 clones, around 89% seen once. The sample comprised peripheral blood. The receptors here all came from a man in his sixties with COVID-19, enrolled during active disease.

The CDR3 loop is CASSEAGNEQFF. The CDR3 bases are TGTGCCAGCAGTGAAGCTGGCAATGAGCAGTTCTTC. V is TRBV6-4 and J is TRBJ2-1; D uncertain. Trimming removed 3 bases from V and 6 bases from J, with 6 bases in between. Germline CDR1 and CDR2: MRHNA and SNTAGT. The CDR3 is 12 amino acids.

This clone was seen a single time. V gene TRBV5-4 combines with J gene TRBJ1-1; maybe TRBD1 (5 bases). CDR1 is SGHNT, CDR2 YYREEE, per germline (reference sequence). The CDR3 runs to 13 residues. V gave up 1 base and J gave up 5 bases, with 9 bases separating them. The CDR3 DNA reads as TGTGCCAGCAGCTTGCCAGGGCGGACTGAAGCTTTCTTT. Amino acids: CASSLPGRTEAFF.

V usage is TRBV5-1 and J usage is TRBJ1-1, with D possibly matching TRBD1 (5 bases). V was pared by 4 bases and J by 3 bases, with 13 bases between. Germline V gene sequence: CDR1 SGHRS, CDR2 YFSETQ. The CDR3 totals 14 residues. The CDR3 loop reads CASSPGGGYTEAFF. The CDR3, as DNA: TGCGCCAGCAGCCCTGGGGGGGGTTACACTGAAGCTTTCTTT.

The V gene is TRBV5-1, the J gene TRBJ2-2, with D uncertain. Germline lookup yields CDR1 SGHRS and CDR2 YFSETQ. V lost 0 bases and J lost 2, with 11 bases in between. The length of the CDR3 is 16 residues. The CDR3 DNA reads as TGCGCCAGCAGCTTGGGCCACACAGTTAACACCGGGGAGCTGTTTTTT. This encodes CASSLGHTVNTGELFF.

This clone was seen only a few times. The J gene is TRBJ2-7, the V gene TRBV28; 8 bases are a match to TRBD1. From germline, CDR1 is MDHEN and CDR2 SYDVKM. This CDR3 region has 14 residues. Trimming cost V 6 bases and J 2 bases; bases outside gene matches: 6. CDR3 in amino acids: CASRSPGGTYEQYF. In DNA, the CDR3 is TGTGCCAGCAGATCCCCAGGGGGCACCTACGAGCAGTACTTC.

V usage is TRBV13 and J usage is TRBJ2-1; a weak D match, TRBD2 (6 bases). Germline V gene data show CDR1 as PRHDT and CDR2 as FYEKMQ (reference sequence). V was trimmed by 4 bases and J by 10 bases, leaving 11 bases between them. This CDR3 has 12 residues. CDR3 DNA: TGTGCCAGCAGCTGGGCGGAGGGCGAGCAGTTCTTC. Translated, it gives CASSWAEGEQFF.

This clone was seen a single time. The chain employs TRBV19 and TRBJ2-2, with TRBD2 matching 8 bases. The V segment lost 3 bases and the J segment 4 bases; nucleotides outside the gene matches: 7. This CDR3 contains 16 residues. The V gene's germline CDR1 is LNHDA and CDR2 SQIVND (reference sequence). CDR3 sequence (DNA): TGTGCCAGTAGTATTCCGGGAGGGGGGTCCACCGGGGAGCTGTTTTTT. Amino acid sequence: CASSIPGGGSTGELFF.

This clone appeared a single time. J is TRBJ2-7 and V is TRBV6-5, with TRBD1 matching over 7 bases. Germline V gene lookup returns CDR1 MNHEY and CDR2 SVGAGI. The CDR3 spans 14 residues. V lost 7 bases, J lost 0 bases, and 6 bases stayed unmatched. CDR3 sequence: CASNRQGPSYEQYF. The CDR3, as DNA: TGTGCCAGCAACAGACAGGGCCCCTCCTACGAGCAGTACTTC.

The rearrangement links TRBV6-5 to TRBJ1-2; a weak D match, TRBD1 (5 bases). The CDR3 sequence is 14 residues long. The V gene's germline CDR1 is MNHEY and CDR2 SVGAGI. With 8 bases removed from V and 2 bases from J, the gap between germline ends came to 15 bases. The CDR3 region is CASAASGPNYGYTF. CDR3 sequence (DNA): TGTGCCAGCGCCGCGTCAGGGCCGAACTATGGCTACACCTTC.

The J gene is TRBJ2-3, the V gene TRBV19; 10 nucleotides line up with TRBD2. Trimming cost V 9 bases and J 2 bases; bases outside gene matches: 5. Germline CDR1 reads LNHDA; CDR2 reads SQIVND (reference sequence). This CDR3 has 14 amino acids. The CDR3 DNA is TGTGCCAGCGGAGCGGGGGGGCACACAGATACGCAGTATTTT. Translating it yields CASGAGGHTDTQYF.

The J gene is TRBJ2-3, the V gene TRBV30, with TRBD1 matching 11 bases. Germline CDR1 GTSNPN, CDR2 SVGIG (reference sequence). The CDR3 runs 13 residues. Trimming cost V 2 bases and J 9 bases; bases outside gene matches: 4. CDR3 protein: CAWSPGQGGTQYF. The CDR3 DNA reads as TGTGCCTGGAGTCCGGGACAGGGGGGGACGCAGTATTTT.

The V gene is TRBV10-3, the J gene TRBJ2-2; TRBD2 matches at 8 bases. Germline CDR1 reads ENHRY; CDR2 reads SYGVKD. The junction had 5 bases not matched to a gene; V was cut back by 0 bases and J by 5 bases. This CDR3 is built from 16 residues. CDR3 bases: TGTGCCATCAGTGAGTCGCCCGGCGGGGGGACCGGGGAGCTGTTTTTT. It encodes CAISESPGGGTGELFF.

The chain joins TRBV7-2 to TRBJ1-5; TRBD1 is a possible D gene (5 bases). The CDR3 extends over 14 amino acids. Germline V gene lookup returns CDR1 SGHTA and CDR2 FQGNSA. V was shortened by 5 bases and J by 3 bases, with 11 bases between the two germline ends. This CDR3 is CASSRPGANQPQHF. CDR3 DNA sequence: TGTGCCAGCAGCCGCCCTGGGGCCAATCAGCCCCAGCATTTT.

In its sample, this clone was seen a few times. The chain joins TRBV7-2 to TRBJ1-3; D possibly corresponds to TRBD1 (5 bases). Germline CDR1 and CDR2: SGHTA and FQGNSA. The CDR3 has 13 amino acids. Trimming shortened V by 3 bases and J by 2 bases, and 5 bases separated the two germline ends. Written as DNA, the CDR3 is TGTGCCAGCAGCTTGGGGCCTGGAAACACCATATATTTT. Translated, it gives CASSLGPGNTIYF.